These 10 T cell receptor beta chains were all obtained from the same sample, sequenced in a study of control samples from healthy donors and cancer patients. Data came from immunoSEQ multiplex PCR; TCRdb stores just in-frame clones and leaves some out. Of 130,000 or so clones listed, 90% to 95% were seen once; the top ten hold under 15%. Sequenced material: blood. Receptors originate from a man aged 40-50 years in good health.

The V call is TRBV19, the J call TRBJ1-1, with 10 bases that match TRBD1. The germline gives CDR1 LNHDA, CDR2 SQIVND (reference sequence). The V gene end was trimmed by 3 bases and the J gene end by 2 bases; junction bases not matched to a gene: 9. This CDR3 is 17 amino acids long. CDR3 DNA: TGTGCCAGTAGTATCTTTTGGACAGGGGGTATAAACACTGAAGCTTTCTTT. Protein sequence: CASSIFWTGGINTEAFF. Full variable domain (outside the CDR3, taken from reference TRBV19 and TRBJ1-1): DGGITQSPKYLFRKEGQNVTLSCEQNLNHDAMYWYRQDPGQGLRLIYYSQIVNDFQKGDIAEGYSVSREKKESFPLTVTSAQKNPTAFYLCASSIFWTGGINTEAFFGQGTRLTVV.

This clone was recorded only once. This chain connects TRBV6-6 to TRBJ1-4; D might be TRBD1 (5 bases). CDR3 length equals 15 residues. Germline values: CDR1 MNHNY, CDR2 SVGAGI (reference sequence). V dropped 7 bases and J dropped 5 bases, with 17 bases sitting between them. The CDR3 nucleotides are TGTGCCAGCACCGCCTCCGGGACGAGGAATGAAAAACTGTTTTTT. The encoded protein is CASTASGTRNEKLFF.

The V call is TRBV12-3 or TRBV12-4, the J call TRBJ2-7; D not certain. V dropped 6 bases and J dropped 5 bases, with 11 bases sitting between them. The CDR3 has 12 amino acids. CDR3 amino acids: CASSLLEDEQYF. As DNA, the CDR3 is TGTGCCAGCAGCCTCCTAGAGGACGAGCAGTACTTC.

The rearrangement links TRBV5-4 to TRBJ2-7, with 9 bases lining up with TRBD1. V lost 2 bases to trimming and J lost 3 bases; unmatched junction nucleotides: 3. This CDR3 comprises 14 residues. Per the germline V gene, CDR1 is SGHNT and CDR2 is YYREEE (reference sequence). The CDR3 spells CASSFGTGSYEQYF. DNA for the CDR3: TGTGCCAGCAGCTTCGGGACAGGGAGCTACGAGCAGTACTTC.

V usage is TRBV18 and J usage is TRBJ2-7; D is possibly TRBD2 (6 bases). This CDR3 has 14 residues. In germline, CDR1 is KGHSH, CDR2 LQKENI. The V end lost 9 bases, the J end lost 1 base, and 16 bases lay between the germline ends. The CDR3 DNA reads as TGTGCCAGTAGGGACGGGAGAGTATCCTACGAGCAGTACTTC. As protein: CASRDGRVSYEQYF.

CDR3 amino acids: CASSWGQGQSYEQYF. CDR3 DNA sequence: TGTGCCAGCAGCTGGGGACAGGGGCAATCCTACGAGCAGTACTTC. The chain joins TRBV11-2 to TRBJ2-7, with 10 bases that match TRBD1. The CDR3 runs to 15 residues. Germline V gene lookup returns CDR1 SGHAT and CDR2 FQNNGV. V gave up 4 bases and J gave up 1 base; unmatched junction bases: 4.

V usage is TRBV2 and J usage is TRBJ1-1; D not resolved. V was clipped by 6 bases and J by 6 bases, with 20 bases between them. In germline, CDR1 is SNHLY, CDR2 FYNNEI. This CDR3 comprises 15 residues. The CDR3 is CASSEQQTGRAEAFF. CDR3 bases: TGTGCCAGCAGCGAACAACAGACTGGGAGGGCTGAAGCTTTCTTT.

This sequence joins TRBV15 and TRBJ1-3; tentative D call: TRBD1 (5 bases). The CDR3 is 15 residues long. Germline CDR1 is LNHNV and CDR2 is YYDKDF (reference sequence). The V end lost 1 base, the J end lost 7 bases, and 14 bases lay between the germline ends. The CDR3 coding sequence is TGTGCCACCAGCAGAGGAGGGGATGGGTCTAACACCATATATTTT. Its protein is CATSRGGDGSNTIYF.

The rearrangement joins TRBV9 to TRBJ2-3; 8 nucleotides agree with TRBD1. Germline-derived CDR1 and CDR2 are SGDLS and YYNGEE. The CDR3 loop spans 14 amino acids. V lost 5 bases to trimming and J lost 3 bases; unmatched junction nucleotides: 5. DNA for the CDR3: TGTGCCAGCAGTCGACAGGGGTTAACAGATACGCAGTATTTT. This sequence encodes CASSRQGLTDTQYF.

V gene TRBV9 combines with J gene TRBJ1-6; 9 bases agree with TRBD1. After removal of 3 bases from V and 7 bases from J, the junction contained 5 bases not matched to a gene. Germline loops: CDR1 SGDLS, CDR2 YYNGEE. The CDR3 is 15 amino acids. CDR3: CASSATGGWNSPLHF. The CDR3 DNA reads TGTGCCAGCAGCGCGACAGGGGGATGGAATTCACCCCTCCACTTT.